One sample yielded the 21 T cell receptor beta chains listed below, sequenced in a study of beta chain features in type 1 diabetes (dated by TCRdb to between 2018 and 2020). The investigation overall reported the following: A moderate but significant shortening of TCRB CDR3 length was observed in type 1 diabetes patients in all four CD4+ subsets.

Receptor libraries were prepared by the immunoSEQ multiplex PCR assay. The High Capacity cDNA Reverse Transcription Kit was used to reverse transcribe all of the isolated RNA, meaning that expressed TCRB transcripts were what got sequenced. TCRdb obtained this table from immuneACCESS and retained in-frame rearrangements with V and J assigned. These tables miss some clones; where compared with another copy, unresolved V genes account for less than half of the shortfall, and the remainder is unexplained. Within this sample are a few hundred thousand clones, with roughly 21% of them counted one time only. In total, the top ten clones hold 0.028% of the sample. Their antigens remain unidentified. Sequencing used naive CD4+ T cells from blood. Taken with the paper, the label for cell subset or site translates to: true naive CD4+ T cells. The source of these receptors is a woman aged 40 to 50 with type 1 diabetes.

This clone has more than one count but fewer than ten. The chain is built from TRBV9 and TRBJ2-1; the D gene is possibly TRBD1 (6 bases). Trimming removed 3 bases from V and 5 bases from J, with 21 bases in between. The CDR3 is 17 amino acids. Germline V gene lookup returns CDR1 SGDLS and CDR2 YYNGEE. The chain's CDR3 is CASSARTGTPEDNEQFF. As DNA, the CDR3 is TGTGCCAGCAGCGCTAGGACCGGGACACCGGAGGACAATGAGCAGTTCTTC.

The chain combines TRBV30 with TRBJ1-1; D may be TRBD1 (5 bases). Trimming removed 8 bases at V and 1 base at J, with 8 bases between. The V gene's germline CDR1 is GTSNPN and CDR2 SVGIG (reference sequence). The CDR3 is 11 amino acids. CDR3 sequence (DNA): TGTGCCCAGACAGAGAACACTGAAGCTTTCTTT. Residues: CAQTENTEAFF.

The J gene is TRBJ2-1, the V gene TRBV19, with unresolved D. Germline values: CDR1 LNHDA, CDR2 SQIVND (reference sequence). Trimming shortened V by 5 bases and J by 8 bases, and 7 bases separated the two germline ends. The CDR3 is made up of 11 amino acids. The chain's CDR3 is CASSSNDEQFF. CDR3 sequence (DNA): TGTGCCAGTAGTTCCAATGATGAGCAGTTCTTC.

The chain uses TRBV30 and TRBJ1-2; D is possibly TRBD1 (5 bases). V shed 5 bases and J shed 7 bases, with 17 bases lying between them. The CDR3 is made up of 13 amino acids. CDR1 is GTSNPN, CDR2 SVGIG, per germline (reference sequence). CDR3 sequence reads: CAWRPGTLGGYTF. The CDR3 DNA reads as TGTGCCTGGCGCCCCGGGACTCTTGGTGGCTACACCTTC.

This clone was counted a few times. This rearrangement joins TRBV5-4 to TRBJ2-3, with 7 bases identical to TRBD2. The ends lost 4 bases at V and 0 bases at J; junction bases unmatched: 8. This CDR3 has 16 amino acids. Germline-derived CDR1 and CDR2 are SGHNT and YYREEE (reference sequence). CDR3 nucleotide sequence: TGTGCCAGCAGCCCCTACACTAGCGCGAGCACAGATACGCAGTATTTT. This codes for CASSPYTSASTDTQYF.

The chain joins TRBV6-6 to TRBJ1-2; 7 nucleotides line up with TRBD1. V was pared by 2 bases and J by 6 bases, with 6 bases of the junction left unmatched. The germline V gene encodes CDR1 MNHNY and CDR2 SVGAGI (reference sequence). The CDR3 totals 14 residues. The CDR3 region has the DNA TGTGCCAGCAGTTACCGGGACAGCTCCGATGGCTACACCTTC. Protein product: CASSYRDSSDGYTF.

This rearrangement joins TRBV9 to TRBJ2-1; tentatively, D is TRBD2 (5 bases). Trimming left V 0 bases short and J 5 bases short, with 12 bases between. Germline lookup yields CDR1 SGDLS and CDR2 YYNGEE. CDR3 size: 15 residues. In DNA form, the CDR3 reads TGTGCCAGCAGCGTAGGCCTCGGACTGAACAATGAGCAGTTCTTC. It encodes CASSVGLGLNNEQFF.

This clone was counted only a few times. V and J are TRBV25-1 and TRBJ1-2; unclear D gene. Germline V gene lookup returns CDR1 MGHDK and CDR2 SYGVNS. This CDR3 comprises 14 residues. V lost 3 bases and J 8 bases, leaving 16 bases between the germline ends. Here the CDR3 DNA reads TGTGCCAGCAGTGAGCCTCAGAAAGTGCAGGGCTACACCTTC. Protein: CASSEPQKVQGYTF.

This clone was seen a few times. This chain joins TRBV4-3 and TRBJ2-1; perhaps TRBD2 as D (6 bases). The CDR3 runs 17 residues. The V gene's germline CDR1 is LGHNA and CDR2 YSLEER. Trimming pared 3 bases from V and 1 base from J, leaving 16 bases between. The CDR3 spells CASSHVEAGSSYNEQFF. DNA of the CDR3: TGCGCCAGCAGCCACGTAGAAGCGGGTTCGTCCTACAATGAGCAGTTCTTC.

The chain carries TRBV10-3 and TRBJ1-2; D is perhaps TRBD1 (5 bases). The CDR3 consists of 13 residues. Trimming shortened V by 10 bases and J by 2 bases, and 14 bases separated the two germline ends. The germline gives CDR1 ENHRY, CDR2 SYGVKD. Here the CDR3 reads CATVGEANYGYTF. DNA for the CDR3: TGTGCCACGGTAGGGGAGGCGAACTATGGCTACACCTTC.

This clone has a handful of counts. The genes are TRBV25-1 and TRBJ2-1, with D possibly matching TRBD2 (6 bases). Trimming shortened V by 3 bases and J by 0 bases, and 9 bases separated the two germline ends. Germline assignment: CDR1 MGHDK and CDR2 SYGVNS. CDR3 length: 15 amino acids. DNA of the CDR3: TGTGCCAGCAGTGACATCGGGGGCTCCTACAATGAGCAGTTCTTC. Translation: CASSDIGGSYNEQFF.

The V call is TRBV18, the J call TRBJ1-2; no firm D call. CDR3 length: 14 residues. The V and J ends lost 1 base and 7 bases respectively, with 13 bases between them. CDR1 and CDR2 (germline): KGHSH, LQKENI. CDR3 amino acids: CASSPRVEAAGYTF. For the CDR3, the DNA is TGTGCCAGCTCACCACGGGTGGAGGCGGCTGGCTACACCTTC.

V is TRBV9 and J is TRBJ1-1, with a tentative D call TRBD1 (6 bases). The CDR3 is 14 amino acids. Trimming shortened V by 0 bases and J by 1 base, and 7 bases separated the two germline ends. Per germline, CDR1 SGDLS and CDR2 YYNGEE. This CDR3 is CASSVGGQNTEAFF. CDR3 bases: TGTGCCAGCAGCGTAGGGGGACAGAACACTGAAGCTTTCTTT.

The chain links TRBV7-2 to TRBJ1-1; the match to TRBD1 covers 9 bases. The CDR3 is 13 amino acids. Germline loops: CDR1 SGHTA, CDR2 FQGNSA. Trimming at V came to 4 bases and at J to 11 bases, leaving 8 bases not matched to a gene. The CDR3 coding sequence is TGTGCCAGCAGCTCCGGGACAGGGTATTGGGCTTTCTTT. It translates to CASSSGTGYWAFF.

This chain links TRBV6-6 with TRBJ2-3; the D gene is possibly TRBD1 (5 bases). Per the germline V gene, CDR1 is MNHNY and CDR2 is SVGAGI (reference sequence). CDR3 length: 12 residues. V was pared by 6 bases and J by 3 bases, with 7 bases between. CDR3 bases: TGTGCCAGCAGGGACATTACAGATACGCAGTATTTT. Translating gives CASRDITDTQYF.

This CDR3 reads CSAGDRAGTDTQYF. For the CDR3, the DNA is TGCAGCGCCGGGGACAGGGCGGGGACAGATACGCAGTATTTT. J is TRBJ2-3 and V is TRBV29-1, with 9 positions matching TRBD1. V lost 7 bases and J lost 3; bases outside the gene matches: 8. Germline values: CDR1 SQVTM, CDR2 ANQGSEA. This CDR3 has 14 amino acids.

This clone has just a few counts. The chain joins TRBV29-1 to TRBJ2-4; the D gene is possibly TRBD2 (5 bases). CDR1 is SQVTM and CDR2 is ANQGSEA in the germline V gene. The CDR3 is made up of 12 amino acids. V gave up 1 base and J gave up 6 bases, with 7 bases separating them. The CDR3 bases are TGCAGCGTTGAAGGGGCGGGAAACATTCAGTACTTC. Residues: CSVEGAGNIQYF. The entire variable domain, with the rest obtained from reference TRBV29-1 and TRBJ2-4, is as follows: SAVISQKPSRDICQRGTSLTIQCQVDSQVTMMFWYRQQPGQSLTLIATANQGSEATYESGFVIDKFPISRPNLTFSTLTVSNMSPEDSSIYLCSVEGAGNIQYFGAGTRLSVL.

This clone was detected only a few times. The CDR3 region is CAWSVRWPDSGYTF. The CDR3 DNA reads TGTGCCTGGAGTGTACGGTGGCCCGACTCTGGCTACACCTTC. The chain has TRBV30 and TRBJ1-2; D is undetermined. The V end was cut by 0 bases, the J end by 7 bases, with 15 bases between. CDR1 is GTSNPN and CDR2 is SVGIG in the germline V gene (reference sequence). CDR3 size: 14 residues.

The chain has TRBV7-2 and TRBJ2-5; possible D gene TRBD2, 6 bases. This CDR3 region has 14 residues. The germline CDR1 and CDR2 sequences are SGHTA and FQGNSA. The V gene lost 4 bases and the J gene lost 5 bases, with 14 bases spanning the gap. The CDR3 bases are TGTGCCAGCAGCTCGACGGGAGCTATGGAGACCCAGTACTTC. Its protein is CASSSTGAMETQYF. Full variable domain (missing parts from reference TRBV7-2 and TRBJ2-5): GAGVSQSPSNKVTEKGKDVELRCDPISGHTALYWYRQSLGQGLEFLIYFQGNSAPDKSGLPSDRFSAERTGGSVSTLTIQRTQQEDSAVYLCASSSTGAMETQYFGPGTRLLVL.

This clone has a handful of counts. The chain employs TRBV28 and TRBJ2-7; tentative D call: TRBD2 (5 bases). Trimming took off 8 bases at V and 0 bases at J, with 11 bases between the two ends. Germline CDR1 reads MDHEN; CDR2 reads SYDVKM. The CDR3 extends over 13 amino acids. CDR3 loop: CASVAPSSYEQYF. CDR3 nucleotides: TGTGCCAGCGTAGCGCCCAGCTCCTACGAGCAGTACTTC.

The chain is built from TRBV7-9 and TRBJ1-1; the D gene is possibly TRBD1 (5 bases). Germline CDR1 SEHNR, CDR2 FQNEAQ (reference sequence). The CDR3 extends over 14 amino acids. V lost 1 base and J 4 bases, leaving 10 bases between the germline ends. As DNA, the CDR3 is TGTGCCAGCAGCTTAGAATGGGGCTTCACTGAAGCTTTCTTT. Its protein product is CASSLEWGFTEAFF.